Detailed here is one T cell receptor (beta chain). The sample originates from a study of CD8 T cells in Susac syndrome. This CDR3 contains 15 residues. The V and J ends lost 3 bases and 7 bases respectively, with 15 bases between them. The germline V gene encodes CDR1 MGHRA and CDR2 YSYEKL. Reverse transcription used about 0.5 to 1 ug RNA and random hexamers. TCRdb fed the immunoSEQ multiplex PCR reads into MiXCR, producing one record per CDR3 protein. The data hold roughly 140,000 distinct CDR3 sequences, with roughly 94% observed a single time. Sequencing was carried out using CD8+ T cells from PBMCs. The source is a human donor in good health. The chain links TRBV4-1 to TRBJ2-2; D gene ambiguous. CDR3 residues: CASSQKGDLDGELFF. The DNA of the CDR3 is TGCGCCAGCAGCCAGAAAGGAGATCTAGACGGGGAGCTGTTTTTT.